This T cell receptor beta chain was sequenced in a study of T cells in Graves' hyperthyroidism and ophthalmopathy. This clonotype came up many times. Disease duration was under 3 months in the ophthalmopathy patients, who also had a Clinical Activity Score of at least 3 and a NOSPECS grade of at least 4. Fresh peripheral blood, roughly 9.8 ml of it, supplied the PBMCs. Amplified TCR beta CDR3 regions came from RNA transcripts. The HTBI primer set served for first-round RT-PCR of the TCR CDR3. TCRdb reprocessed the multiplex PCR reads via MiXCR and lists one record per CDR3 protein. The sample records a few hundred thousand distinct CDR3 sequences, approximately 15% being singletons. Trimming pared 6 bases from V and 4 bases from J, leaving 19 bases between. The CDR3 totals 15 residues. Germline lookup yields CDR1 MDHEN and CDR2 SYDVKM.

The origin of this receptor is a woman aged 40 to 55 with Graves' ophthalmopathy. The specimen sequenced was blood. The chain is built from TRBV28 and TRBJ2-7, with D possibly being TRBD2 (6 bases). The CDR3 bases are TGTGCCAGCAGCGAACGGCCCCGGGAGATGTACGAGCAGTACTTC. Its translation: CASSERPREMYEQYF.